Listed here are 29 T cell receptor beta chains from one sample, sequenced in a study of patients and donors after allogeneic stem cell transplantation. TCRdb re-analysed the RT-PCR reads in MiXCR, keeping a single row per CDR3 protein. The table shows hundreds of thousands of distinct CDR3 sequences, with 16% occurring only once. The specimen sequenced was blood, either unsorted or a sorted T cell fraction (not recorded which). The receptors come from a human donor who was either an allogeneic HSCT recipient or a stem cell or donor lymphocyte infusion donor (not recorded which). It is not recorded whose cells these are; they may come from a transplant donor.

The CDR3 reads CASSQAGIFTDTQYF. The CDR3 nucleotides are TGTGCCAGCAGCCAGGCGGGAATCTTCACAGATACGCAGTATTTT. V usage is TRBV3-1 and J usage is TRBJ2-3, with D tentatively TRBD2 (6 bases). CDR1 and CDR2 from the germline V gene are LGHDT and YNNKEL (reference sequence). The CDR3 is 15 amino acids. V gave up 3 bases and J gave up 2 bases, with 12 bases separating them.

V usage is TRBV2 and J usage is TRBJ2-3; D is undetermined. Germline loops: CDR1 SNHLY, CDR2 FYNNEI. V lost 5 bases and J lost 2, with 14 bases in between. The CDR3 is made up of 15 amino acids. The CDR3 loop reads CASSYTVLPTDTQYF. The CDR3 DNA sequence: TGTGCCAGCAGTTATACTGTGCTCCCCACAGATACGCAGTATTTT.

The chain couples TRBV7-9 to TRBJ2-2; weak D call: TRBD1 (6 bases). Germline V lookup: CDR1 SEHNR, CDR2 FQNEAQ (reference sequence). The CDR3 is 16 amino acids. The V and J ends lost 4 bases and 5 bases respectively, with 17 bases between them. As DNA, the CDR3 is TGTGCCAGCAGCTACATCTGGGGGCGAATGACCGGGGAGCTGTTTTTT. It codes for CASSYIWGRMTGELFF.

The chain combines TRBV7-9 with TRBJ1-1; 10 bases fit TRBD1. The germline V gene encodes CDR1 SEHNR and CDR2 FQNEAQ (reference sequence). V gave up 6 bases and J gave up 5 bases; unmatched junction bases: 9. The CDR3 covers 15 residues. This chain's CDR3 is CASREKPGQGTEAFF. CDR3 DNA: TGTGCCAGCAGAGAAAAACCGGGACAGGGGACTGAAGCTTTCTTT. Based on the CDR3 plus reference TRBV7-9 and TRBJ1-1, the full variable domain is DTGVSQNPRHKITKRGQNVTFRCDPISEHNRLYWYRQTLGQGPEFLTYFQNEAQLEKSRLLSDRFSAERPKGSFSTLEIQRTEQGDSAMYLCASREKPGQGTEAFFGQGTRLTVV.

This chain links TRBV20-1 with TRBJ2-2; TRBD2 aligns across 7 bases. V dropped 5 bases and J dropped 1; count of bases not matched to a gene: 1. CDR3 size: 13 residues. Looked up from germline, CDR1 is DFQATT and CDR2 is SNEGSKA (reference sequence). The DNA of the CDR3 is TGCAGTGCTGTAGCGGGGAACACCGGGGAGCTGTTTTTT. It is translated as CSAVAGNTGELFF.

The genes are TRBV29-1 and TRBJ1-1; D remains unclear. The germline V and J ends were trimmed by 3 bases and 6 bases, with 5 bases remaining between them. The V gene's germline CDR1 is SQVTM and CDR2 ANQGSEA. The CDR3 is 10 amino acids. CDR3 in DNA: TGCAGCGTTGACGGAGCTGAAGCTTTCTTT. Translated: CSVDGAEAFF.

The V and J genes are TRBV19 and TRBJ1-3; a possible D gene is TRBD1 (5 bases). V lost 7 bases and J lost 2, with 15 bases in between. CDR1 is LNHDA and CDR2 is SQIVND in the germline V gene (reference sequence). There are 15 residues in the CDR3. This chain's CDR3 is CASMEDAGAGNTIYF. DNA for the CDR3: TGTGCCAGTATGGAGGATGCGGGGGCTGGAAACACCATATATTTT.

The J gene is TRBJ1-5, the V gene TRBV6-1; D is unclear. The CDR3 covers 12 residues. The V end lost 8 bases, the J end lost 12 bases, and 17 bases lay between the germline ends. In germline, CDR1 is MNHNS, CDR2 SASEGT. The CDR3 sequence: CASGHRVPSQHF. The DNA for the CDR3 is TGTGCCAGCGGCCACCGGGTCCCTAGCCAGCATTTT.

This clonotype appeared many times. The gene calls are TRBV27 and TRBJ1-5; a possible D gene is TRBD1 (5 bases). The CDR3 is made up of 18 amino acids. Per germline, CDR1 MNHEY and CDR2 SMNVEV (reference sequence). Trimming cost V 0 bases and J 0 bases, with 15 bases left between them. The CDR3 DNA follows: TGTGCCAGCAGTTTATCGGGGGGGAATGGGTATAGCAATCAGCCCCAGCATTTT. This codes for CASSLSGGNGYSNQPQHF.

The rearrangement joins TRBV4-1 to TRBJ2-7, with D uncertain. The CDR3 runs to 15 residues. CDR1 is MGHRA, CDR2 YSYEKL, per germline. The V end lost 0 bases, the J end lost 2 bases, and 11 bases lay between the germline ends. The CDR3 spells CASSQDHLYPYEQYF. CDR3 coding DNA: TGCGCCAGCAGCCAAGATCACTTATACCCCTACGAGCAGTACTTC.

Worth noting for this clonotype: The junction departs from germline at one end; a sequencing error may be responsible. The chain combines TRBV7-6 with TRBJ2-5; D call uncertain. CDR1 and CDR2 from the germline V gene are SGHVS and FNYEAQ. This CDR3 is built from 12 residues. The CDR3 sequence is CASSLGKETLYF. In DNA, the CDR3 is TGTGCCAGCAGCTTAGGGAAGGAGACCCTGTACTTC.

This rearrangement joins TRBV11-3 to TRBJ1-2, with D possibly matching TRBD1 (5 bases). Germline lookup yields CDR1 SGHNT and CDR2 YENEEA. CDR3 length: 14 amino acids. V lost 6 bases, J lost 4 bases, and 15 bases lay in between. CDR3 in amino acids: CASSGTGKGYGYTF. The DNA for the CDR3 is TGTGCCAGCAGTGGGACCGGGAAGGGCTATGGCTACACCTTC.

The table lists this clonotype with many counts. For the CDR3, the DNA is TGCAGCGTTGACACAGATACGCAGTATTTT. It is translated as CSVDTDTQYF. This sequence joins TRBV29-1 and TRBJ2-3; the D is unclear. This CDR3 is 10 amino acids long. The V and J ends lost 3 bases and 2 bases respectively, with 0 bases between them. The germline V gene has CDR1 SQVTM and CDR2 ANQGSEA.

This clonotype has more than one count but fewer than ten. The genes are TRBV6-1 and TRBJ1-2, with no clear D. Germline loops: CDR1 MNHNS, CDR2 SASEGT. This CDR3 is built from 12 residues. Trimming took 4 bases from V and 8 from J, leaving 11 bases between them. The CDR3 DNA reads TGTGCCAGCAGTGTGGGCCGAGGGGGCTACACCTTC. Translated: CASSVGRGGYTF.

J is TRBJ2-3 and V is TRBV3-1; D possibly corresponds to TRBD2 (6 bases). V lost 1 base and J lost 10, with 12 bases in between. Germline values: CDR1 LGHDT, CDR2 YNNKEL (reference sequence). The CDR3 length is 13 residues. The CDR3 coding sequence is TGTGCCAGCAGCCAAGCCCCCGGAGGGGCGCAGTATTTT. This encodes CASSQAPGGAQYF.

The V call is TRBV27, the J call TRBJ1-1; D might be TRBD1 (6 bases). The CDR3 totals 18 residues. Looked up from germline, CDR1 is MNHEY and CDR2 is SMNVEV (reference sequence). V was shortened by 2 bases and J by 2 bases, with 21 bases between the two germline ends. CDR3 region: CASSLLIGSGQKNTEAFF. CDR3 sequence (DNA): TGTGCCAGCAGTTTACTTATTGGGAGTGGACAGAAAAACACTGAAGCTTTCTTT.

In this sample, this clonotype turned up a few times. This chain joins TRBV12-3 or TRBV12-4 and TRBJ2-1; D is unclear. This CDR3 is 13 amino acids long. Trimming took 3 bases from V and 4 from J, leaving 7 bases between them. This CDR3 reads CASSFGKYNEQFF. CDR3 nucleotides: TGTGCCAGCAGTTTTGGGAAGTACAATGAGCAGTTCTTC.

In this sample, this clonotype turned up many times. The chain links TRBV10-3 to TRBJ2-6, with TRBD2 as a possible D gene (5 bases). The germline V and J ends were trimmed by 6 bases and 0 bases, with 12 bases remaining between them. The CDR3 loop spans 16 amino acids. Germline V gene sequence: CDR1 ENHRY, CDR2 SYGVKD. The CDR3 loop is CAISDLRGSGANVLTF. CDR3 DNA sequence: TGTGCCATCAGCGATTTACGGGGCTCTGGGGCCAACGTCCTGACTTTC.

This chain joins TRBV19 and TRBJ2-2; 10 bases are a match to TRBD2. V gave up 3 bases and J gave up 0 bases; unmatched junction bases: 1. Per germline, CDR1 LNHDA and CDR2 SQIVND (reference sequence). The CDR3 consists of 16 residues. This chain's CDR3 is CASSILAGANTGELFF. The CDR3 DNA follows: TGTGCCAGTAGTATCCTAGCGGGGGCGAACACCGGGGAGCTGTTTTTT.

This clonotype was counted only a few times. The V and J genes are TRBV5-1 and TRBJ2-1; D is unclear. Germline V gene lookup returns CDR1 SGHRS and CDR2 YFSETQ. The CDR3 sequence is 12 residues long. V lost 0 bases and J 9 bases, leaving 7 bases between the germline ends. Here the CDR3 DNA reads TGCGCCAGCAGCTTGGATGAGTTTGAGCAGTTCTTC. Translation gives CASSLDEFEQFF.

This chain uses TRBV7-3 with TRBJ2-2; D possibly corresponds to TRBD2 (6 bases). The germline CDR1 and CDR2 sequences are SGHTA and FQGTGA. This CDR3 comprises 15 residues. The V and J ends lost 5 bases and 4 bases respectively, with 14 bases between them. CDR3 protein: CASSPRLEGTGELFF. CDR3 DNA sequence: TGTGCCAGCAGCCCCCGACTAGAGGGCACCGGGGAGCTGTTTTTT.

The V call is TRBV20-1, the J call TRBJ2-5, with 7 positions matching TRBD2. The CDR3 contains 14 residues. Trimming at V came to 5 bases and at J to 3 bases, leaving 9 bases not matched to a gene. Germline V gene sequence: CDR1 DFQATT, CDR2 SNEGSKA (reference sequence). The CDR3 region has the DNA TGCAGTGCTGACGATAGCGGGCCGAAAGAGACCCAGTACTTC. Protein sequence: CSADDSGPKETQYF.

In its sample, this clonotype was seen a few times. The CDR3 here is CSAREDGGARGMKTQYF. The CDR3, as DNA: TGCAGTGCTAGAGAAGACGGGGGGGCCAGGGGAATGAAGACCCAGTACTTC. The rearrangement joins TRBV20-1 to TRBJ2-5, with TRBD2 matching over 8 bases. The germline gives CDR1 DFQATT, CDR2 SNEGSKA (reference sequence). The CDR3 length is 17 residues. V lost 0 bases to trimming and J lost 6 bases; unmatched junction nucleotides: 15.

This clonotype was picked up a small number of times. The gene calls are TRBV5-1 and TRBJ2-1, with TRBD2 matching over 10 bases. The CDR3 is 16 residues long. V lost 3 bases to trimming and J lost 7 bases; unmatched junction nucleotides: 10. CDR1 and CDR2 (germline): SGHRS, YFSETQ. CDR3 bases: TGCGCCAGCAGCTCCTTCCAGCGGGAGGGCCGGAATGAGCAGTTCTTC. It encodes CASSSFQREGRNEQFF.

V is TRBV12-3 or TRBV12-4 and J is TRBJ2-1; D may match TRBD1 or TRBD2 (5 bases each). Trimming took off 5 bases at V and 15 bases at J, with 14 bases between the two ends. The CDR3 is 11 amino acids. The CDR3 sequence is CASSPGRGPFF. The CDR3 DNA sequence: TGTGCCAGCAGTCCAGGTCGGGGCCCGTTCTTC.

The chain uses TRBV12-3 or TRBV12-4 and TRBJ1-6; D unresolved. Trimming shortened V by 3 bases and J by 2 bases, and 8 bases separated the two germline ends. The CDR3 runs 15 residues. CDR3 DNA sequence: TGTGCCAGCAGTTTTGAGTCCCCCTATAATTCACCCCTCCACTTT. Translation: CASSFESPYNSPLHF.

This clonotype has only a few counts. The chain joins TRBV6-4 to TRBJ2-1; 8 positions match TRBD2. The germline V gene has CDR1 MRHNA and CDR2 SNTAGT. With 4 bases clipped from V and 7 bases from J, the junction kept 9 bases outside the gene matches. CDR3 length equals 15 residues. The CDR3 nucleotides read TGTGCCAGCAGTGGTCGGGAGGGCCCTCCGAATGAGCAGTTCTTC. Translation gives CASSGREGPPNEQFF.

This clonotype has just a few counts. The V and J genes are TRBV19 and TRBJ2-2; D may be TRBD2 (5 bases). CDR1 LNHDA and CDR2 SQIVND come from the germline V gene (reference sequence). Trimming pared 6 bases from V and 8 bases from J, leaving 13 bases between. The CDR3 runs 13 residues. DNA for the CDR3: TGTGCCAGTAGGGCAGCGGCCCGGGGGGAGCTGTTTTTT. It encodes CASRAAARGELFF.

This clonotype has at least ten counts. The V and J genes are TRBV12-3 or TRBV12-4 and TRBJ1-1; 7 nucleotides match TRBD1. With V trimmed by 4 bases and J by 6 bases, 8 bases remained unmatched. CDR3 length: 14 residues. The CDR3 reads CASSSQGQGAEAFF. In DNA form, the CDR3 reads TGTGCCAGCAGTTCTCAGGGGCAGGGGGCTGAAGCTTTCTTT.